The clone carrying this T cell receptor (beta chain) was seen many times. The antigen remains unidentified. From RNA transcripts, TCR beta CDR3 regions were amplified. The HTBI set primed first-round TCR CDR3 RT-PCR. TCRdb ran MiXCR on the multiplex PCR reads and lists one entry per CDR3 protein. The sample lists roughly 180,000 distinct CDR3 sequences, over 7.5% occurring once. The entry originates in a study of T cells in Graves' hyperthyroidism and ophthalmopathy. Germline CDR1 SGHKS, CDR2 YYEKEE (reference sequence). The length of the CDR3 is 16 residues. Trimming pared 4 bases from V and 4 bases from J, leaving 18 bases between. Whole-study findings and limits: Ophthalmopathy onset followed model prediction by a median around 6.9 months. In blood, most of the thyroid clonotypes expanded above 0.001 were also present.

V and J are TRBV5-5 and TRBJ2-1, with a weak D call TRBD2 (5 bases). Sequencing was carried out using blood. This receptor was taken from a woman under 30 with Graves' hyperthyroidism that later progressed to Graves' ophthalmopathy. The DNA for the CDR3 is TGTGCCAGCAGCCTCCGGACGGCGGGTACATACAATGAGCAGTTCTTC. It translates to CASSLRTAGTYNEQFF. The whole variable domain, filled in from reference TRBV5-5 and TRBJ2-1, reads DAGVTQSPTHLIKTRGQQVTLRCSPISGHKSVSWYQQVLGQGPQFIFQYYEKEERGRGNFPDRFSARQFPNYSSELNVNALLLGDSALYLCASSLRTAGTYNEQFFGPGTRLTVL.